Below, 17 T cell receptor beta chains from the same sample are listed, as sequenced in a study of cytomegalovirus exposure and HLA in healthy donors. PCR was performed using 60 Vbeta and 13 Jbeta primers. The assay was immunoSEQ multiplex PCR, and TCRdb's table has in-frame clones only and misses some. This table has 160,000 or so clones, more than 65% appearing once. The sample taken for sequencing was PBMCs. The receptors were sampled from a man aged 50-60 years in good health and CMV-seropositive.

This rearrangement joins TRBV5-1 to TRBJ2-7, with TRBD1 matching 7 bases. The trim removed 0 bases at V and 4 bases at J, leaving 4 bases unmatched. Germline-derived CDR1 and CDR2 are SGHRS and YFSETQ. The CDR3 loop spans 14 amino acids. The DNA for the CDR3 is TGCGCCAGCAGCTTGGGAGACAGGGTTTACGAGCAGTACTTC. Its translation is CASSLGDRVYEQYF.

The CDR3 sequence: CASSKRDRESNQPQHF. DNA of the CDR3: TGTGCCAGCAGTAAAAGGGACAGGGAAAGCAATCAGCCCCAGCATTTT. The chain combines TRBV6-6 with TRBJ1-5; 9 bases are a match to TRBD1. This CDR3 region has 16 residues. The ends lost 5 bases at V and 1 base at J; junction bases unmatched: 6. Germline loops: CDR1 MNHNY, CDR2 SVGAGI (reference sequence).

The J gene is TRBJ2-3, the V gene TRBV6-5, with D possibly TRBD2 on 5 matching bases. Germline assignment: CDR1 MNHEY and CDR2 SVGAGI. The V end lost 8 bases, the J end lost 2 bases, and 17 bases lay between the germline ends. This CDR3 has 15 residues. The DNA for the CDR3 is TGTGCCAGCCTGCCACGGGGAAGGCTCACAGATACGCAGTATTTT. This gives the protein CASLPRGRLTDTQYF.

The chain is built from TRBV5-1 and TRBJ2-3; 7 bases match TRBD2. Per germline, CDR1 SGHRS and CDR2 YFSETQ. V was clipped by 4 bases and J by 3 bases; unmatched bases: 2. CDR3 size: 13 residues. The CDR3 protein is CASSGGDTDTQYF. The CDR3 bases are TGCGCCAGCAGCGGGGGGGATACAGATACGCAGTATTTT.

The chain employs TRBV7-9 and TRBJ1-2, with 10 bases aligning to TRBD1. V shed 4 bases, J shed 3 bases, and the junction held 5 bases outside the gene matches. CDR3 length equals 15 residues. Germline assignment: CDR1 SEHNR and CDR2 FQNEAQ (reference sequence). The CDR3 region is CASSSLGQGDYGYTF. In DNA, the CDR3 is TGTGCCAGCAGCTCACTTGGACAGGGGGACTATGGCTACACCTTC.

The chain carries TRBV13 and TRBJ1-1, with 7 nucleotides matching TRBD1. The CDR3 runs to 15 residues. J lost 3 bases, V lost 4 bases, and 8 bases had no gene match. Germline V CDR1 and CDR2: PRHDT, FYEKMQ (reference sequence). The CDR3 DNA sequence: TGTGCCAGCAGCTCCGCGCCTAGGGGGCACACTGAAGCTTTCTTT. It specifies CASSSAPRGHTEAFF.

The chain has TRBV12-2 and TRBJ1-3; TRBD1 was called by the table and not checked on the DNA. TRBV12-2 is a known pseudogene. The CDR3 covers 17 residues. The CDR3 nucleotides read TGTGCAAGTCGCTTAGAGAACAGGCAGAGCTCTGGAAACACCATATATTTT. Its translation: CASRLENRQSSGNTIYF.

This chain links TRBV27 with TRBJ1-5, with 7 bases lining up with TRBD1. Germline V gives CDR1 MNHEY, CDR2 SMNVEV (reference sequence). Trimming took 5 bases from V and 4 from J; bases not matched to a gene: 11. The CDR3 has 16 amino acids. This CDR3 reads CASSAGQVDPNQPQHF. In DNA, the CDR3 is TGTGCCAGCAGTGCCGGACAGGTCGACCCAAATCAGCCCCAGCATTTT.

Remarks on this clone: Other DNA variants within this sample encode the same CDR3. This chain uses TRBV28 with TRBJ2-6; 8 bases line up with TRBD1. Germline CDR1 is MDHEN and CDR2 is SYDVKM. The CDR3 is 14 amino acids. Trimming at V came to 7 bases and at J to 3 bases, leaving 2 bases not matched to a gene. The CDR3 bases are TGTGCCAGCACACAGGGGGTTGGGGCCAACGTCCTGACTTTC. This gives the protein CASTQGVGANVLTF.

This chain connects TRBV7-2 to TRBJ1-5; D is unresolved. Per germline, CDR1 SGHTA and CDR2 FQGNSA. The CDR3 is 13 residues long. The ends were cut back, 1 base at V and 8 bases at J, with 9 bases in the middle. The CDR3 is CASSLGSAEPQHF. The DNA for the CDR3 is TGTGCCAGCAGCTTAGGGTCTGCGGAGCCCCAGCATTTT.

This rearrangement joins TRBV28 to TRBJ1-2; D is perhaps TRBD1 (5 bases). The V gene lost 8 bases and the J gene lost 4 bases, with 23 bases spanning the gap. Per the germline V gene, CDR1 is MDHEN and CDR2 is SYDVKM. The CDR3 spans 16 residues. CDR3 amino acids: CASLPGTGGGSYGYTF. The CDR3 bases are TGTGCCAGCCTACCAGGCACAGGCGGGGGGAGCTATGGCTACACCTTC.

This clone was observed a few times. The rearrangement joins TRBV7-9 to TRBJ1-2; D is unclear. The CDR3 has 14 residues. Trimming shortened V by 1 base and J by 4 bases, and 10 bases separated the two germline ends. Germline CDR1 SEHNR, CDR2 FQNEAQ (reference sequence). CDR3 in DNA: TGTGCCAGCAGCTTAGTCCAGAGGAGCTATGGCTACACCTTC. Protein: CASSLVQRSYGYTF.

This rearrangement joins TRBV4-3 to TRBJ2-4; D unresolved. V was pared by 0 bases and J by 6 bases, with 9 bases between. The germline V gene has CDR1 LGHNA and CDR2 YSLEER. The CDR3 covers 14 residues. The CDR3 DNA reads as TGCGCCAGCAGCCAAGACAGGTTTGGAAACATTCAGTACTTC. It yields the protein CASSQDRFGNIQYF.

The chain joins TRBV15 to TRBJ2-1; D not certain. Germline V gene lookup returns CDR1 LNHNV and CDR2 YYDKDF (reference sequence). This CDR3 has 13 amino acids. V lost 6 bases and J 5 bases, leaving 11 bases between the germline ends. The CDR3 spells CATSERRDNEQFF. DNA of the CDR3: TGTGCCACCAGTGAACGCCGCGACAATGAGCAGTTCTTC. Combining the CDR3 with reference TRBV15 and TRBJ2-1 gives the whole variable domain DAMVIQNPRYQVTQFGKPVTLSCSQTLNHNVMYWYQQKSSQAPKLLFHYYDKDFNNEADTPDNFQSRRPNTSFCFLDIRSPGLGDTAMYLCATSERRDNEQFFGPGTRLTVL.

This clone was counted only a few times. The chain is built from TRBV10-3 and TRBJ2-1, with TRBD2 matching over 11 bases. CDR3 length equals 14 residues. Trimming removed 4 bases from V and 4 bases from J; junction bases left unmatched: 0. Per the germline V gene, CDR1 is ENHRY and CDR2 is SYGVKD. This CDR3 reads CAISGLAGYNEQFF. CDR3 nucleotides: TGTGCCATCAGTGGACTAGCGGGGTACAATGAGCAGTTCTTC.

The chain uses TRBV6-5 and TRBJ2-2; D might be TRBD2 (5 bases). The V gene's germline CDR1 is MNHEY and CDR2 SVGAGI. This CDR3 has 14 amino acids. V dropped 5 bases and J dropped 0 bases, with 7 bases sitting between them. The DNA for the CDR3 is TGTGCCAGCAGTCGCGGGTCGAACACCGGGGAGCTGTTTTTT. Translation: CASSRGSNTGELFF.

The chain recombines TRBV4-1 with TRBJ1-2; D not certain. CDR3 length: 14 amino acids. CDR1 is MGHRA, CDR2 YSYEKL, per germline. The germline V and J ends were trimmed by 0 bases and 5 bases, with 10 bases remaining between them. The CDR3 here is CASSQDGEEYGYTF. For the CDR3, the DNA is TGCGCCAGCAGCCAAGACGGGGAGGAGTATGGCTACACCTTC.